This T cell receptor beta chain was documented in a study of blood T cell repertoires in COVID-19. Study background: PBMCs, B-cell-depleted T cells, or T cells provided the cDNA or gDNA that made up the material.

In the original analysis: Amplification with reference gene primers provided the estimates of nucleated cell counts. Assay used: immunoSEQ multiplex PCR; TCRdb lists only in-frame clones, some missing. Clone size and V and J calls were adopted from that table, with D and trimming inferred from the DNA. The sample gives around 130,000 clones, around 76% of which show up once; 9.5% to 14% is in the top ten. Germline V gives CDR1 SNHLY, CDR2 FYNNEI. The V end was cut by 10 bases, the J end by 0 bases, with 18 bases between. The CDR3 has 15 amino acids. The clonotype originates from a human donor in a cohort sampled during active COVID-19. This chain joins TRBV2 and TRBJ1-1, with TRBD1 as a possible D gene (6 bases). Sequenced: peripheral blood. The CDR3 DNA reads TGTGCCATGAGGGGGTGGGACCGAGTGAACACTGAAGCTTTCTTT. This codes for CAMRGWDRVNTEAFF.